The 10 T cell receptor beta chains presented below share a single source sample, sequenced in a study of STAT5B mutations in CD4+ large granular lymphocyte leukemia (dated by TCRdb to the early 2020s). The protocol used for the library was the immunoSEQ multiplex PCR assay. In TCRdb, the immuneACCESS table is reduced to in-frame sequences with V and J assigned. These tables do not hold every clone; where another copy was compared, an unresolved V gene accounts for under half, and the others remain unexplained. The sample table records over 30,000 clones; 81% of these occur just once. The top ten constitute approximately 4.7% of the sample. Sequenced: CD4+ T cells from blood buffy coats. These receptors were obtained from a human donor in good health.

The chain carries TRBV5-1 and TRBJ1-1; D is perhaps TRBD1 (6 bases). CDR1 SGHRS and CDR2 YFSETQ come from the germline V gene. The V and J ends lost 4 bases and 1 base respectively, with 23 bases between them. CDR3 length: 18 residues. The CDR3 loop reads CASSLGARGGQPNTEAFF. CDR3 nucleotides: TGCGCCAGCAGCCTGGGGGCACGGGGCGGGCAGCCGAACACTGAAGCTTTCTTT.

The chain uses TRBV28 and TRBJ2-1; D is uncertain. V dropped 3 bases and J dropped 12 bases, with 9 bases sitting between them. The CDR3 runs 11 residues. Germline CDR1 MDHEN, CDR2 SYDVKM. In DNA, the CDR3 is TGTGCCAGCAGTTTCTCGAGGTTGCAGTTCTTC. Amino acids: CASSFSRLQFF.

The chain carries TRBV27 and TRBJ1-1; no firm D call. CDR1 and CDR2 from the germline V gene are MNHEY and SMNVEV (reference sequence). The V and J ends lost 6 bases and 5 bases respectively, with 16 bases between them. This CDR3 spans 14 amino acids. CDR3 in DNA: TGTGCCAGCAGCCCACTGAACCTTGGGACTGAAGCTTTCTTT. This encodes CASSPLNLGTEAFF.

The chain links TRBV9 to TRBJ2-1; 11 positions match TRBD2. The CDR3 sequence is 17 residues long. The V gene's germline CDR1 is SGDLS and CDR2 YYNGEE. The junction had 12 bases not matched to a gene; V was cut back by 4 bases and J by 6 bases. The CDR3 nucleotides are TGTGCCAGCAGCCCCCACTTAGCGGGAGGGCCCGTCAATGAGCAGTTCTTC. It codes for CASSPHLAGGPVNEQFF.

The chain employs TRBV6-6 and TRBJ2-7; no clear D. This CDR3 region has 12 residues. Germline V CDR1 and CDR2: MNHNY, SVGAGI (reference sequence). V was trimmed by 2 bases and J by 2 bases, leaving 4 bases between them. The CDR3 is CASSYVPYEQYF. In nucleotides, the CDR3 is TGTGCCAGCAGTTACGTTCCCTACGAGCAGTACTTC.

The V gene is TRBV7-6, the J gene TRBJ2-5; the D is unclear. CDR1 and CDR2 from the germline V gene are SGHVS and FNYEAQ. The CDR3 consists of 12 residues. The V end lost 2 bases, the J end lost 4 bases, and 5 bases lay between the germline ends. For the CDR3, the DNA is TGTGCCAGCAGCTTAATCGCAGAGACCCAGTACTTC. Amino acids: CASSLIAETQYF. The full variable domain, its missing parts supplied by reference TRBV7-6 and TRBJ2-5, is GAGVSQSPRYKVTKRGQDVALRCDPISGHVSLYWYRQALGQGPEFLTYFNYEAQQDKSGLPNDRFSAERPEGSISTLTIQRTEQRDSAMYRCASSLIAETQYFGPGTRLLVL.

V is TRBV28 and J is TRBJ2-7; D is ambiguous. The length of the CDR3 is 13 residues. Trimming left V 4 bases short and J 1 base short, with 8 bases between. The germline gives CDR1 MDHEN, CDR2 SYDVKM. This CDR3 is CASSYAQSYEQYF. CDR3 coding DNA: TGTGCCAGCAGTTACGCCCAGTCCTACGAGCAGTACTTC.

V and J are TRBV2 and TRBJ1-1; TRBD1 matches at 9 bases. The CDR3 covers 13 residues. Germline V gives CDR1 SNHLY, CDR2 FYNNEI. V shed 6 bases, J shed 3 bases, and the junction held 2 bases outside the gene matches. The CDR3 DNA follows: TGTGCCAGCAGGGACAGGGGCCACACTGAAGCTTTCTTT. As protein: CASRDRGHTEAFF.

The rearrangement uses TRBV6-5 and TRBJ2-7, with D uncertain. Trimming left V 0 bases short and J 0 bases short, with 9 bases between. The length of the CDR3 is 15 residues. Germline V gene lookup returns CDR1 MNHEY and CDR2 SVGAGI. The CDR3 nucleotides read TGTGCCAGCAGTTACTCGAGACTCCCCTCCTACGAGCAGTACTTC. This sequence encodes CASSYSRLPSYEQYF.

This chain joins TRBV7-2 and TRBJ2-1, with 7 nucleotides matching TRBD1. J lost 9 bases, V lost 5 bases, and 16 bases had no gene match. CDR3 length: 16 amino acids. CDR1 is SGHTA, CDR2 FQGNSA, per germline. The CDR3 sequence is CASSRNPGPGGVEQFF. CDR3 coding DNA: TGTGCCAGCAGCCGAAACCCCGGCCCAGGGGGTGTTGAGCAGTTCTTC.